The 20 T cell receptor beta chains below come from one sample, sequenced in a study of blood T cell repertoires in COVID-19. This table comes from immunoSEQ multiplex PCR, and its TCRdb copy is limited to in-frame clones, with some not included. The data show some 300,000 clones, around 90% seen once. The sample comprised PBMCs or T cells enriched from blood (not recorded which). The origin of the receptors is a woman aged 40 to 50 who had recovered from COVID-19.

The chain has TRBV6-4 and TRBJ2-3, with D maybe TRBD1 (6 bases). The CDR3 is made up of 15 amino acids. CDR1 MRHNA and CDR2 SNTAGT come from the germline V gene. V was cut by 4 bases and J by 2 bases, with 13 bases left in between. CDR3 protein: CASSAQTGDTDTQYF. The CDR3 DNA reads as TGTGCCAGCAGTGCCCAGACAGGAGACACAGATACGCAGTATTTT.

This sequence joins TRBV2 and TRBJ2-1; 7 nucleotides agree with TRBD2. V gave up 7 bases and J gave up 8 bases; unmatched junction bases: 5. Germline values: CDR1 SNHLY, CDR2 FYNNEI. This CDR3 has 12 amino acids. CDR3 protein: CASTGLGHEQFF. The CDR3 coding sequence is TGTGCCAGCACCGGACTAGGTCATGAGCAGTTCTTC. Full variable domain (remainder filled in from reference TRBV2 and TRBJ2-1): EPEVTQTPSHQVTQMGQEVILRCVPISNHLYFYWYRQILGQKVEFLVSFYNNEISEKSEIFDDQFSVERPDGSNFTLKIRSTKLEDSAMYFCASTGLGHEQFFGPGTRLTVL.

The chain has TRBV3-1 (or the pseudogene TRBV3-2) and TRBJ1-6; a weak D match, TRBD1 (6 bases). The germline CDR1 and CDR2 sequences are LGHDT and YNNKEL (reference sequence). CDR3 length: 14 residues. V lost 3 bases, J lost 4 bases, and 7 bases lay in between. The CDR3 loop is CASSQDSYNSPLHF. CDR3 in DNA: TGTGCCAGCAGCCAGGACAGTTATAATTCACCCCTCCACTTT.

This chain links TRBV2 with TRBJ2-7, with 8 bases lining up with TRBD2. CDR3 length: 13 amino acids. The germline CDR1 and CDR2 sequences are SNHLY and FYNNEI. After removal of 6 bases from V and 7 bases from J, the junction contained 8 bases not matched to a gene. The CDR3 reads CASRNGGAEEQYF. The CDR3 DNA reads TGTGCCAGCAGGAACGGGGGGGCCGAGGAGCAGTACTTC.

V and J are TRBV29-1 and TRBJ2-7; D uncertain. The V and J ends lost 3 bases and 1 base respectively, with 4 bases between them. The germline V gene has CDR1 SQVTM and CDR2 ANQGSEA. This CDR3 contains 11 residues. The CDR3 region is CSVETSYEQYF. Here the CDR3 DNA reads TGCAGCGTTGAGACTTCCTACGAGCAGTACTTC.

This chain uses TRBV15 with TRBJ1-6; D is unclear. The CDR3 totals 16 residues. The germline CDR1 and CDR2 sequences are LNHNV and YYDKDF (reference sequence). Deletions cut 0 bases from V and 7 bases from J, with 13 bases between. The CDR3 DNA follows: TGTGCCACCAGCAGAGATCGCGCAGGCTTAAATTCACCCCTCCACTTT. This sequence encodes CATSRDRAGLNSPLHF.

The genes are TRBV7-3 and TRBJ1-3; 8 nucleotides align to TRBD1. With V trimmed by 5 bases and J by 2 bases, 5 bases remained unmatched. Germline V CDR1 and CDR2: SGHTA, FQGTGA. The CDR3 loop spans 15 amino acids. The CDR3 coding sequence is TGTGCCAGCAGCGCTCAGACAGGGGCTGGAAACACCATATATTTT. Protein: CASSAQTGAGNTIYF.

The rearrangement uses TRBV10-3 and TRBJ2-1, with D perhaps matching TRBD2 (6 bases). The CDR3 extends over 16 amino acids. Trimming stripped 4 bases from V and 0 bases from J, with 13 bases between. Germline V gene lookup returns CDR1 ENHRY and CDR2 SYGVKD. The CDR3 DNA reads TGTGCCATCAGTGCGAACCAAGCGGGCTCCTACAATGAGCAGTTCTTC. This codes for CAISANQAGSYNEQFF.

This rearrangement joins TRBV28 to TRBJ1-5; possible D gene TRBD1, 6 bases. In germline, CDR1 is MDHEN, CDR2 SYDVKM. The CDR3 has 16 residues. The V end was cut by 10 bases, the J end by 2 bases, with 21 bases between. CDR3 sequence reads: CATRHRALRGNQPQHF. In DNA form, the CDR3 reads TGTGCCACCAGGCACAGGGCCCTTAGGGGCAATCAGCCCCAGCATTTT.

The genes are TRBV4-1 and TRBJ1-1, with D possibly being TRBD1 (6 bases). V shed 1 base and J shed 1 base, with 13 bases lying between them. The length of the CDR3 is 16 residues. CDR1 and CDR2 (germline): MGHRA, YSYEKL. CDR3 region: CASSQGGARGNTEAFF. Written as DNA, the CDR3 is TGCGCCAGCAGCCAAGGTGGGGCCAGGGGGAACACTGAAGCTTTCTTT.

This rearrangement joins TRBV5-1 to TRBJ1-2, with TRBD1 matching over 8 bases. The CDR3 has 15 residues. The V gene's germline CDR1 is SGHRS and CDR2 YFSETQ. V lost 3 bases and J lost 4; bases outside the gene matches: 8. Here the CDR3 DNA reads TGCGCCAGCAGCTCATTACCCGGGACAGGCTATGGCTACACCTTC. Translating gives CASSSLPGTGYGYTF.

This chain joins TRBV4-3 and TRBJ1-2; the D is unclear. Germline CDR1 LGHNA, CDR2 YSLEER. The CDR3 spans 15 residues. Trimming pared 0 bases from V and 6 bases from J, leaving 14 bases between. The CDR3 is CASSQEWGVQNGYTF. The DNA for the CDR3 is TGCGCCAGCAGCCAAGAGTGGGGAGTGCAGAATGGCTACACCTTC.

The CDR3 protein is CASSSDRGEGGYTF. CDR3 in DNA: TGTGCCAGCAGCTCTGACAGGGGAGAAGGTGGCTACACCTTC. The chain carries TRBV5-5 and TRBJ1-2; 8 bases line up with TRBD1. Trimming cost V 3 bases and J 7 bases; bases outside gene matches: 8. From germline, CDR1 is SGHKS and CDR2 YYEKEE (reference sequence). The CDR3 runs to 14 residues.

This clone has a single count. CDR3 bases: TGTGCCACCAGCGCCCGTATTGAGGCGGGGGCAGGACAGCCCCAGCATTTT. This translates into CATSARIEAGAGQPQHF. V gene TRBV15 combines with J gene TRBJ1-5; D possibly corresponds to TRBD1 (6 bases). The length of the CDR3 is 17 residues. Trimming took 5 bases from V and 7 from J, leaving 24 bases between them. Germline V gene lookup returns CDR1 LNHNV and CDR2 YYDKDF (reference sequence).

This chain connects TRBV5-6 to TRBJ2-3; 8 nucleotides agree with TRBD2. The CDR3 contains 15 residues. Looked up from germline, CDR1 is SGHDT and CDR2 is YYEEEE. V dropped 4 bases and J dropped 0; count of bases not matched to a gene: 4. The CDR3 DNA reads as TGTGCCAGCAGCCGGGGGGGGCCTAGCACAGATACGCAGTATTTT. Its protein is CASSRGGPSTDTQYF.

The V call is TRBV27, the J call TRBJ2-7; 7 positions match TRBD2. The CDR3 has 15 amino acids. Germline V gives CDR1 MNHEY, CDR2 SMNVEV (reference sequence). The V segment lost 0 bases and the J segment 3 bases; nucleotides outside the gene matches: 5. The CDR3 DNA sequence: TGTGCCAGCAGTTTATCTACCGGACTAGTCTACGAGCAGTACTTC. Translated, it gives CASSLSTGLVYEQYF.

The chain is built from TRBV2 and TRBJ1-1, with 10 bases aligning to TRBD1. V shed 5 bases and J 0 bases; nucleotides not matched to a gene: 9. The CDR3 is 17 residues long. Germline V gene sequence: CDR1 SNHLY, CDR2 FYNNEI. CDR3 in amino acids: CASSSRLTGGLNTEAFF. CDR3 DNA: TGTGCCAGCAGTTCCCGTCTGACAGGGGGCTTGAACACTGAAGCTTTCTTT. Looking up the rest from reference TRBV2 and TRBJ1-1 gives the full variable domain: EPEVTQTPSHQVTQMGQEVILRCVPISNHLYFYWYRQILGQKVEFLVSFYNNEISEKSEIFDDQFSVERPDGSNFTLKIRSTKLEDSAMYFCASSSRLTGGLNTEAFFGQGTRLTVV.

The chain carries TRBV18 and TRBJ2-1; 8 bases align to TRBD1. CDR3 length: 17 residues. Germline CDR1 reads KGHSH; CDR2 reads LQKENI. J was trimmed by 2 bases and V by 0 bases; bases with no gene match: 6. CDR3 coding DNA: TGTGCCAGCTCACCACCTATGGACAGGGCTACCTACAATGAGCAGTTCTTC. Translation: CASSPPMDRATYNEQFF.

In its sample, this clone was seen once. This chain uses TRBV3-1 (or the pseudogene TRBV3-2) with TRBJ2-7; TRBD2 matches 9 bases. Unmatched junction bases numbered 14, after V lost 3 bases and J lost 2 bases. This CDR3 region has 18 residues. Germline V CDR1 and CDR2: LGHDT, YNNKEL (reference sequence). CDR3 protein: CASSHSDREAGGTYEQYF. The CDR3 bases are TGTGCCAGCAGCCACAGCGACCGAGAAGCGGGAGGCACCTACGAGCAGTACTTC.

This clone was detected only a few times. This chain uses TRBV6-4 with TRBJ2-1; TRBD2 is a possible D gene (5 bases). V lost 7 bases and J lost 8, with 18 bases in between. The CDR3 consists of 14 residues. Germline V gene data show CDR1 as MRHNA and CDR2 as SNTAGT. Written as DNA, the CDR3 is TGTGCCAGCAAGGAGACCTTCGCGGGCGATGAGCAGTTCTTC. Protein product: CASKETFAGDEQFF.